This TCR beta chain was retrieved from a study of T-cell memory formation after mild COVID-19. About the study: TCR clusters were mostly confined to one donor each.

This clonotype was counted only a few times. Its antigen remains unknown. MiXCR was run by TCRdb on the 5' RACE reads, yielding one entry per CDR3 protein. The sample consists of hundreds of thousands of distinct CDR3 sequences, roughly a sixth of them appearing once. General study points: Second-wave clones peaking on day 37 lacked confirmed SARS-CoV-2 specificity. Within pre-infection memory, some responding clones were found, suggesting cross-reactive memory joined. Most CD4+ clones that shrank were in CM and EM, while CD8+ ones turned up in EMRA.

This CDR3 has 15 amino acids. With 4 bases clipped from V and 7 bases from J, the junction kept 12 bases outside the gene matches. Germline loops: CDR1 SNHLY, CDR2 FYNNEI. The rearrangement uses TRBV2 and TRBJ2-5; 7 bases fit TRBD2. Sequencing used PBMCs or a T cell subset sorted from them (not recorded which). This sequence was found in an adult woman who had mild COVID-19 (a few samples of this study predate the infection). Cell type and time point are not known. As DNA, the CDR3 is TGTGCCAGCAGTGGCCAGCGGGGTGGATCATGGACCCAGTACTTC. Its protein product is CASSGQRGGSWTQYF.